This T cell receptor (beta chain) was obtained from a study of tumor-infiltrating lymphocytes in localized non-small cell lung cancer. Study outcomes and limitations: TCR sequencing covered a subset of patients with enough tissue.

Measured with immunoSEQ multiplex PCR; TCRdb has only the in-frame clones, and not every one. The table lists over 10,000 clones, roughly 85% of them singletons. Comment on this clone: Its antigen is not known.

This CDR3 has 14 amino acids. Germline values: CDR1 SGDLS, CDR2 YYNGEE. J was trimmed by 6 bases and V by 2 bases; bases with no gene match: 7. The chain carries TRBV9 and TRBJ2-7; 8 bases are a match to TRBD1. The sample was uninvolved lung tissue not adjacent to the tumor. The receptor comes from a human donor with non-small cell lung cancer. CDR3 loop: CASSVLAQGGEQYF. The CDR3 DNA reads TGTGCCAGCAGCGTTTTGGCACAGGGGGGCGAGCAGTACTTC.